The T cell receptor beta chain described here comes from a study of blood T cell repertoires in COVID-19. Whole-study context: Some COVID-19 samples were acute and others convalescent; all came from the United States, Italy and Spain.

TCRdb's table, derived via immunoSEQ multiplex PCR, lists solely in-frame clones and lacks some. The table has 200,000 to 250,000 clones, over 65% seen once. Participants' reported clinical history set cohort assignment. Germline CDR1 reads LNHDA; CDR2 reads SQIVND (reference sequence). The junction had 6 bases not matched to a gene; V was cut back by 8 bases and J by 7 bases. This CDR3 has 13 amino acids. The TCR comes from a woman aged 55-69 years who had recovered from COVID-19. The chain is built from TRBV19 and TRBJ2-7, with 12 bases aligning to TRBD1. The sample comprised PBMCs or T cells enriched from blood (not recorded which). CDR3 sequence: CASSRDRGREQYF. The CDR3 DNA reads as TGTGCCAGTTCCCGGGACAGGGGGCGTGAGCAGTACTTC. The whole variable domain, filled in from reference TRBV19 and TRBJ2-7, reads DGGITQSPKYLFRKEGQNVTLSCEQNLNHDAMYWYRQDPGQGLRLIYYSQIVNDFQKGDIAEGYSVSREKKESFPLTVTSAQKNPTAFYLCASSRDRGREQYFGPGTRLTVT.